These 19 T cell receptor beta chains were all obtained from the same sample, sequenced in a study of CD8+CD57+ T cells in acquired aplastic anemia. CDR3 and TCR beta VDJ profiling relied on genomic DNA as the template. TCRdb analysed the reads with MiXCR anew, one entry per CDR3 protein. The sample shows roughly 130,000 distinct CDR3 sequences, roughly 50% of them seen only once. The source material was sorted CD4+, CD8+, or CD8+CD57+ T cells (not recorded which) from PBMCs. These receptors all stem from a human donor in good health, serving as a control.

In this sample, this clonotype turned up many times. The chain recombines TRBV6-1 with TRBJ1-5; D remains unclear. CDR1 is MNHNS and CDR2 is SASEGT in the germline V gene. V was trimmed by 5 bases and J by 6 bases, leaving 17 bases between them. This CDR3 has 15 amino acids. CDR3 nucleotides: TGTGCCAGCAGTCTCAAGAGGGTCCGGCCTCAGCCCCAGCATTTT. This sequence encodes CASSLKRVRPQPQHF.

The chain employs TRBV27 and TRBJ2-2; 9 bases agree with TRBD1. The CDR3 totals 16 residues. CDR1 MNHEY and CDR2 SMNVEV come from the germline V gene (reference sequence). Losses at the gene ends were 6 bases for V and 4 bases for J; bases not matched to a gene: 9. CDR3 region: CASRFSGTGPTGELFF. The CDR3 coding sequence is TGTGCCAGCAGATTTTCCGGGACAGGGCCCACCGGGGAGCTGTTTTTT.

In its sample, this clonotype was seen a few times. V and J are TRBV20-1 and TRBJ1-1, with a tentative D call TRBD1 (5 bases). The CDR3 sequence is 15 residues long. Deletions cut 0 bases from V and 8 bases from J, with 19 bases between. The V gene's germline CDR1 is DFQATT and CDR2 SNEGSKA (reference sequence). The chain's CDR3 is CSARDPARGPREAFF. The CDR3 nucleotides are TGCAGTGCTAGAGATCCGGCAAGGGGCCCAAGAGAAGCTTTCTTT.

The V call is TRBV19, the J call TRBJ2-2; 7 nucleotides line up with TRBD1. Germline V CDR1 and CDR2: LNHDA, SQIVND (reference sequence). The CDR3 is 14 amino acids. J was trimmed by 1 base and V by 8 bases; bases with no gene match: 4. The CDR3 nucleotides are TGTGCCAGTGGAACAGGGGAGAACACCGGGGAGCTGTTTTTT. This codes for CASGTGENTGELFF.

Of note for this clonotype: One end of the junction varies from germline; a read error may be responsible. The chain uses TRBV11-2 and TRBJ2-7; D might be TRBD1 or TRBD2, each matching 6 bases. Germline V gene lookup returns CDR1 SGHAT and CDR2 FQNNGV. The CDR3 covers 16 residues. CDR3 sequence: CASSLGGTSTPYEQYF. CDR3 nucleotide sequence: TGCGCCAGCAGCTTAGGGGGTACTAGCACACCCTACGAGCAGTACTTC.

V usage is TRBV7-8 and J usage is TRBJ2-7; maybe TRBD2 (5 bases). Per germline, CDR1 SGHVS and CDR2 FQNEAQ. Trimming removed 4 bases from V and 0 bases from J, with 10 bases in between. The CDR3 extends over 14 amino acids. CDR3 DNA sequence: TGTGCCAGCAGCTCGCCGGGGTTCTCCTACGAGCAGTACGTC. Amino acids: CASSSPGFSYEQYV.

V gene TRBV30 combines with J gene TRBJ2-5; 12 positions match TRBD2. CDR3 length equals 17 residues. Germline assignment: CDR1 GTSNPN and CDR2 SVGIG (reference sequence). The V and J ends lost 1 base and 5 bases, in that order; junction bases with no gene match: 11. DNA of the CDR3: TGTGCCTGGAGTGCCGACTCTAGCGGGGGGGCAGGGGAGACCCAGTACTTC. This gives the protein CAWSADSSGGAGETQYF.

The chain employs TRBV10-3 and TRBJ2-1; 11 positions match TRBD2. Germline CDR1 is ENHRY and CDR2 is SYGVKD. The CDR3 runs 16 residues. The ends lost 3 bases at V and 7 bases at J; junction bases unmatched: 8. CDR3 region: CAISDLSGGAGNEQFF. CDR3 bases: TGTGCCATCAGTGACCTTAGCGGGGGGGCTGGGAATGAGCAGTTCTTC.

This clonotype has ten or more counts. This sequence joins TRBV3-1 and TRBJ1-3; D gene unclear. This CDR3 has 15 amino acids. The V end was cut by 1 base, the J end by 0 bases, with 7 bases between. Germline loops: CDR1 LGHDT, CDR2 YNNKEL (reference sequence). The CDR3 nucleotides read TGTGCCAGCAGCCAAGGTCTCCTCTCTGGAAACACCATATATTTT. Residues: CASSQGLLSGNTIYF. Full variable domain (rest looked up from reference TRBV3-1 and TRBJ1-3): DTAVSQTPKYLVTQMGNDKSIKCEQNLGHDTMYWYKQDSKKFLKIMFSYNNKELIINETVPNRFSPKSPDKAHLNLHINSLELGDSAVYFCASSQGLLSGNTIYFGEGSWLTVV.

V is TRBV2 and J is TRBJ1-6; the D gene is possibly TRBD1 (6 bases). There are 15 residues in the CDR3. Germline CDR1 SNHLY, CDR2 FYNNEI. V lost 6 bases and J lost 6, with 15 bases in between. CDR3 in amino acids: CASRYTGAGNSPLHF. CDR3 nucleotide sequence: TGTGCCAGCAGATATACGGGGGCTGGTAATTCACCCCTCCACTTT.

This clonotype has more than one count but fewer than ten. A much larger clone differs from this one at a single base, so this may be a read error. The V call is TRBV9, the J call TRBJ1-1; 7 bases line up with TRBD1. The trim removed 7 bases at V and 1 base at J, leaving 7 bases unmatched. This CDR3 comprises 14 residues. CDR1 is SGDLS and CDR2 is YYNGEE in the germline V gene. DNA for the CDR3: TGTGCCAGCGGCCGGGACAGCCCGAACACTGAAGCTTTCTTT. Its translation is CASGRDSPNTEAFF.

At least ten counts were recorded for this clonotype. The V call is TRBV29-1, the J call TRBJ1-1; TRBD1 matches at 9 bases. CDR3 length equals 16 residues. J was trimmed by 10 bases and V by 1 base; bases with no gene match: 16. Germline V gives CDR1 SQVTM, CDR2 ANQGSEA. CDR3 loop: CSVEVVGQGLGSAAFF. CDR3 nucleotide sequence: TGCAGCGTTGAAGTGGTGGGACAGGGTCTCGGGAGCGCAGCTTTCTTT.

This clonotype was observed once. V usage is TRBV2 and J usage is TRBJ1-2, with D unresolved. CDR1 SNHLY and CDR2 FYNNEI come from the germline V gene. CDR3 length: 13 residues. Trimming removed 2 bases at V and 5 bases at J, with 9 bases between. Here the CDR3 reads CASSELGGYGYTF. The DNA for the CDR3 is TGTGCCAGCAGTGAATTAGGAGGGTATGGCTACACCTTC.

A word on this clonotype: The conserved phenylalanine or tryptophan normally closing the CDR3 is absent here, so this likely arose from a read error. The DNA is omitted, as the CDR3 cannot be located on it reliably, and the CDR3 follows TCRdb's listing. The genes are TRBV7-7 and TRBJ2-7; the table's TRBD1 call for D was not verified on the DNA. Germline lookup yields CDR1 SSHAT and CDR2 FNYEAQ (reference sequence). The CDR3 is made up of 9 amino acids, end residues included. The CDR3 spells CASSKGKGQ.

This clonotype was seen more than once but under ten times. V and J are TRBV12-3 or TRBV12-4 and TRBJ1-1, with a weak D call TRBD1 (6 bases). The CDR3 has 13 residues. V lost 5 bases and J 5 bases, leaving 12 bases between the germline ends. The CDR3 coding sequence is TGTGCCAGCAGTCGCAAGGGGGGAACTGAAGCTTTCTTT. It is translated as CASSRKGGTEAFF.

The chain uses TRBV29-1 and TRBJ2-2; no clear D. The CDR3 spans 11 residues. V lost 7 bases, J lost 1 base, and 4 bases lay in between. The V gene's germline CDR1 is SQVTM and CDR2 ANQGSEA. CDR3 protein: CSAGNTGELFF. The CDR3 nucleotides read TGCAGCGCCGGGAACACCGGGGAGCTGTTTTTT.

This chain links TRBV10-3 with TRBJ2-5, with TRBD2 matching over 13 bases. This CDR3 contains 15 residues. V lost 4 bases, J lost 2 bases, and 1 base stayed unmatched. Germline CDR1 and CDR2: ENHRY and SYGVKD. The CDR3 loop reads CAISAGLAGQETQYF. The CDR3 DNA is TGTGCCATCAGTGCGGGACTAGCGGGGCAAGAGACCCAGTACTTC.

V is TRBV12-3 or TRBV12-4 and J is TRBJ2-7; the match to TRBD2 covers 7 bases. The CDR3 is made up of 14 amino acids. V shed 6 bases, J shed 7 bases, and the junction held 12 bases outside the gene matches. The CDR3 region is CASRIGTNAREQYF. CDR3 sequence (DNA): TGTGCCAGCAGGATCGGGACTAATGCGAGAGAGCAGTACTTC.

The chain combines TRBV5-1 with TRBJ2-3, with 11 bases lining up with TRBD2. This CDR3 has 16 amino acids. CDR1 and CDR2 from the germline V gene are SGHRS and YFSETQ. The junction had 1 base not matched to a gene; V was cut back by 0 bases and J by 1 base. The CDR3: CASSLVSGGGTDTQYF. The CDR3 DNA is TGCGCCAGCAGCTTGGTTAGCGGGGGGGGCACAGATACGCAGTATTTT.